This T cell receptor (beta chain) is drawn from a study of cytomegalovirus exposure and HLA in healthy donors. Trimming at V came to 5 bases and at J to 4 bases, leaving 14 bases not matched to a gene. This CDR3 has 17 residues. Germline loops: CDR1 MDHEN, CDR2 SYDVKM. For this clone: Its target is unknown.

Clones were read by immunoSEQ multiplex PCR, and TCRdb kept only the in-frame ones, dropping some. The profile shows 150,000 to 200,000 clones, 85% to 90% of them singletons. Notes on the study in general: For most TCR sequences rarity was the rule, although some public TCRs occurred in many donors. The TCR clusters that emerged in the first cohort tended, a later analysis found, to co-occur in the 110 or so validation repertoires.

What was sequenced was PBMCs. This TCR derives from a man between 18 and 29 years old in good health and CMV-seronegative. This chain uses TRBV28 with TRBJ1-2; 9 nucleotides line up with TRBD1. In nucleotides, the CDR3 is TGTGCCAGCAGTAATACGGTTCGCCGGGACAGGGTCTATGGCTACACCTTC. Residues: CASSNTVRRDRVYGYTF.